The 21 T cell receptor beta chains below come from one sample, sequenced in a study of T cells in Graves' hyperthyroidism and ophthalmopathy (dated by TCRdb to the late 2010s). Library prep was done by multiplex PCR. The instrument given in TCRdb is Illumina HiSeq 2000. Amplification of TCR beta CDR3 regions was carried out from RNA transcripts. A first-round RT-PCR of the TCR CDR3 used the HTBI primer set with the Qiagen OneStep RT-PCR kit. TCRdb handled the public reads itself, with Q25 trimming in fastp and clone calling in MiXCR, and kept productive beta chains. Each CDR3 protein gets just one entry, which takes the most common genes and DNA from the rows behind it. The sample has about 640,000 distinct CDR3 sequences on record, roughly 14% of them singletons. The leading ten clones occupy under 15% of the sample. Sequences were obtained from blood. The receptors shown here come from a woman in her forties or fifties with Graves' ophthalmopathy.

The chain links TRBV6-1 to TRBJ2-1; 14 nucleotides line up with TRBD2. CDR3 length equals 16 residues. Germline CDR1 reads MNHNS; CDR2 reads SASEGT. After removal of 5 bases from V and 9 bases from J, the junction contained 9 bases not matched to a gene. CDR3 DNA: TGTGCCAGCAGTCAAGAGGGACTAGCGGGGGTAGGTGAGCAGTTCTTC. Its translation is CASSQEGLAGVGEQFF.

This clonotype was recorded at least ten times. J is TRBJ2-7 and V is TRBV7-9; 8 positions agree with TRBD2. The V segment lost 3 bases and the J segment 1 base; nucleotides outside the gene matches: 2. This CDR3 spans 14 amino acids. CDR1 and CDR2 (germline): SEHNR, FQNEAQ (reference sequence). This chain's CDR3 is CASSFSGKSYEQYF. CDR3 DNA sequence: TGTGCCAGCAGCTTTAGCGGGAAATCCTACGAGCAGTACTTC.

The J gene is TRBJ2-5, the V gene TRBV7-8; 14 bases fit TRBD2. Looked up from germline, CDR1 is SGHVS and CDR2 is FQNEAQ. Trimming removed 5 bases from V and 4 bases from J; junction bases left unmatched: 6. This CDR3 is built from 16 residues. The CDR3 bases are TGTGCCAGCAGCCTTCCGGGACTAGCGGGAGCAGAGACCCAGTACTTC. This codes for CASSLPGLAGAETQYF. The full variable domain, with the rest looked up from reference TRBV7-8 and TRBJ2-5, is GAGVSQSPRYKVAKRGQDVALRCDPISGHVSLFWYQQALGQGPEFLTYFQNEAQLDKSGLPSDRFFAERPEGSVSTLKIQRTQQEDSAVYLCASSLPGLAGAETQYFGPGTRLLVL.

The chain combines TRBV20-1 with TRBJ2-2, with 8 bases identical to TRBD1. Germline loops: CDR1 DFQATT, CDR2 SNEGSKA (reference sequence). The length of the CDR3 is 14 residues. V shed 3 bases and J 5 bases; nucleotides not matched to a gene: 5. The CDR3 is CSARVTGGTGELFF. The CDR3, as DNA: TGCAGTGCTAGGGTCACAGGGGGTACCGGGGAGCTGTTTTTT.

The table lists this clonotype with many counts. CDR3 sequence reads: CASSLKTGNSYNEQFF. The CDR3 DNA reads TGTGCCAGCTCACTGAAGACCGGGAACTCCTACAATGAGCAGTTCTTC. The chain couples TRBV18 to TRBJ2-1; D might be TRBD2 (5 bases). Per the germline V gene, CDR1 is KGHSH and CDR2 is LQKENI. The V end lost 4 bases, the J end lost 0 bases, and 13 bases lay between the germline ends. The CDR3 runs to 16 residues.

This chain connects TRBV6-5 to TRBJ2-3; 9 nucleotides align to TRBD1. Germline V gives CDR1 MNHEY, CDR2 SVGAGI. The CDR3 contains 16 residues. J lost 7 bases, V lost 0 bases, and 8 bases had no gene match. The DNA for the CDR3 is TGTGCCAGCAGTTACTCGGGGACAGGGAGAGGAAATACGCAGTATTTT. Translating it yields CASSYSGTGRGNTQYF.

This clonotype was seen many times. The CDR3 reads CASSSGQLQETQYF. In nucleotides, the CDR3 is TGTGCCAGCAGCTCGGGACAGCTCCAAGAGACCCAGTACTTC. The V gene is TRBV11-2, the J gene TRBJ2-5; 7 nucleotides align to TRBD1. This CDR3 contains 14 residues. CDR1 SGHAT and CDR2 FQNNGV come from the germline V gene. V shed 4 bases and J 1 base; nucleotides not matched to a gene: 3.

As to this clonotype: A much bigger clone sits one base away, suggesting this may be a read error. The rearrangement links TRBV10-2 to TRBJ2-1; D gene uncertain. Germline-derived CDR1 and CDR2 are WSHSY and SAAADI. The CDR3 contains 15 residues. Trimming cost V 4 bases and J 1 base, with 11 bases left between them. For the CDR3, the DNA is TGCGCCAGCAGTGGGCGCGCCACATCCTACAATGAGCAGTTCTTC. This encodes CASSGRATSYNEQFF.

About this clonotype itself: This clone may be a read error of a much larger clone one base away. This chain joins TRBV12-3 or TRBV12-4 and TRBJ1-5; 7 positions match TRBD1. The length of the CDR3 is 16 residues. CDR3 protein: CASSTRTGLSYQPQHF. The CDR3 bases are TGTGCCAGCAGTACAAGGACAGGACTTAGCTATCAGCCCCAGCATTTT.

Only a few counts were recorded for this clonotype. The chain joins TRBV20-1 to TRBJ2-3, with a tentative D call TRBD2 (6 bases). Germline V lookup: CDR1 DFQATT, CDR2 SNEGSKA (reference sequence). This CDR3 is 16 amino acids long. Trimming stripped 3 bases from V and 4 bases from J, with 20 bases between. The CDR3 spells CSASGFSSGGPDTQYF. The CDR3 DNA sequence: TGCAGTGCTAGTGGATTTAGCAGTGGAGGGCCAGATACGCAGTATTTT.

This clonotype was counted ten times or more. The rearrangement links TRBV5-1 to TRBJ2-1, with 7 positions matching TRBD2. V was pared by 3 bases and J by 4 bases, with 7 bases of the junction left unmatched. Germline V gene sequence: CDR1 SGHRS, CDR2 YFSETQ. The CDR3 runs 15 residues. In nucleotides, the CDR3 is TGCGCCAGCAGCTCTAGCGGAGGTAGATACAATGAGCAGTTCTTC. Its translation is CASSSSGGRYNEQFF.

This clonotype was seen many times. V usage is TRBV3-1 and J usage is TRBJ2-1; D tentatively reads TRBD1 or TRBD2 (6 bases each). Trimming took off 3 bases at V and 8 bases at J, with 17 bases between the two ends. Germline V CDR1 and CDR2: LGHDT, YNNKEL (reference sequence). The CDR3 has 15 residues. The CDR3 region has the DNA TGTGCCAGCAGCCAGACGGGGGCAAATGGCGATGAGCAGTTCTTC. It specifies CASSQTGANGDEQFF.

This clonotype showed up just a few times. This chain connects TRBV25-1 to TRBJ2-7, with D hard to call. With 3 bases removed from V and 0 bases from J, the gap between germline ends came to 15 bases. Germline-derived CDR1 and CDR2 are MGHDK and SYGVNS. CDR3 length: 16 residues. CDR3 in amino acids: CASSDPGLASSYEQYF. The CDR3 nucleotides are TGTGCCAGCAGTGACCCTGGGCTCGCGAGCTCCTACGAGCAGTACTTC.

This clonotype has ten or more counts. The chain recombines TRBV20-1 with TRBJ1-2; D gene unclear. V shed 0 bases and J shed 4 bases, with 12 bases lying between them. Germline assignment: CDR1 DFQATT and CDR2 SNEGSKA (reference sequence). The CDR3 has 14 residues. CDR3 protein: CSARDGRSIYGYTF. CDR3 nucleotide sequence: TGCAGTGCTAGAGATGGCAGGTCGATCTATGGCTACACCTTC.

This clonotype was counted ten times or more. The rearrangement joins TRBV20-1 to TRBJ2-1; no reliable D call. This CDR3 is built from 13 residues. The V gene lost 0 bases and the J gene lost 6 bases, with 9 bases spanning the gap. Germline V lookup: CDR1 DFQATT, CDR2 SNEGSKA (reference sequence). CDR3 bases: TGCAGTGCTAGAGATCCCCTTAGCAATGAGCAGTTCTTC. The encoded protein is CSARDPLSNEQFF.

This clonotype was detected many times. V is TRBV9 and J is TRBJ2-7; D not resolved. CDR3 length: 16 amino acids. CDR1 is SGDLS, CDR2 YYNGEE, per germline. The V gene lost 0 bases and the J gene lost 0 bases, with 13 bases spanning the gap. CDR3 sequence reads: CASSVEDSRYSYEQYF. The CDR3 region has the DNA TGTGCCAGCAGCGTAGAGGATAGCCGATACTCCTACGAGCAGTACTTC.

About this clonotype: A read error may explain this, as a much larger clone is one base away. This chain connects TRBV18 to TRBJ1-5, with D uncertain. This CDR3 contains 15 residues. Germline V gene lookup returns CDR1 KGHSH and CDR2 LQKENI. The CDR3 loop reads CASSPLGNSNQPRHF. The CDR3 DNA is TGTGCCAGCTCACCACTTGGGAATAGCAATCAGCCCCGGCATTTT.

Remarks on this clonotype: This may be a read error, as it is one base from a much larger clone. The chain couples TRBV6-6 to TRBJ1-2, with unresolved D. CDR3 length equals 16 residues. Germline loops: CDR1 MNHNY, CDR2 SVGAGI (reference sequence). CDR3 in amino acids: CASSNSIWSYNYGYTF. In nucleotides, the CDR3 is TGTGCCAGCAGTAACTCGATTTGGAGCTATAACTATGGCTACACCTTC.

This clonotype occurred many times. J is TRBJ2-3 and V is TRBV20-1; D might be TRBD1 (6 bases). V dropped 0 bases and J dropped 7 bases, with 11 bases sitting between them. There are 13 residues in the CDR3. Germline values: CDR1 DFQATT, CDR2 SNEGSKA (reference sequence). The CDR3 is CSARDLGANTQYF. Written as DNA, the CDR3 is TGCAGTGCTAGAGATTTGGGGGCAAATACGCAGTATTTT.

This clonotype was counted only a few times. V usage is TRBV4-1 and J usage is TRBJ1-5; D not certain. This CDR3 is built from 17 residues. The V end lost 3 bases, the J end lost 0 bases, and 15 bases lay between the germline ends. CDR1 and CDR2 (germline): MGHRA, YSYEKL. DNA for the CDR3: TGCGCCAGCAGCCATCCCGAGGACGGGATTAGCAATCAGCCCCAGCATTTT. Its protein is CASSHPEDGISNQPQHF.

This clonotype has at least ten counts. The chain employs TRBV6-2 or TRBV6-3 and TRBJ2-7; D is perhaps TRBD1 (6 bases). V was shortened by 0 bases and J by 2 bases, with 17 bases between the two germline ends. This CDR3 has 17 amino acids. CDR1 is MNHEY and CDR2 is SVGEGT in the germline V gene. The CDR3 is CASSYSFSWDTTYEQYF. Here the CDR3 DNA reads TGTGCCAGCAGTTACTCGTTTTCTTGGGACACCACCTACGAGCAGTACTTC.